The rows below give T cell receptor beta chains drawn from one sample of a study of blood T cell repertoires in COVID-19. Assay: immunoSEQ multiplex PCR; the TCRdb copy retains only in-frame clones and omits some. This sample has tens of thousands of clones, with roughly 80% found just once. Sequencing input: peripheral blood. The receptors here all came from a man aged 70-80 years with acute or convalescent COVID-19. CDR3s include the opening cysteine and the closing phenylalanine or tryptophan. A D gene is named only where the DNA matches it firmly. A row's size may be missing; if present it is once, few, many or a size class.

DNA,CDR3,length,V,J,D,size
TGTGCCAGCAGCTATGGGACTAGCGGGGGGGCGGACAATGAGCAGTTCTTC,CASSYGTSGGADNEQFF,17,TRBV28,TRBJ2-1,TRBD2,NA
TGTGCCAGCAGGCGGGGGGACCTTAATGAAAAACTGTTTTTT,CASRRGDLNEKLFF,14,TRBV6-6,TRBJ1-4,NA,once
TGTGCCAGCGTTAGGGGGCTCTCTGGAAACACCATATATTTT,CASVRGLSGNTIYF,14,TRBV5-6,TRBJ1-3,TRBD1,NA
TGTGCCAGCAGCACCCAGGGGAACACTGAAGCTTTCTTT,CASSTQGNTEAFF,13,TRBV7-6,TRBJ1-1,NA,NA
TGTGCCAGCTCACGCCGACAGGGAGATGAAAAACTGTTTTTT,CASSRRQGDEKLFF,14,TRBV18,TRBJ1-4,TRBD1,NA
TGTGCCAGCAGCGTAGGGGGGGTAAACCAAGAGACCCAGTACTTC,CASSVGGVNQETQYF,15,TRBV9,TRBJ2-5,NA,NA
TGTGCCAGCAGAGAGACGGGACAAAGCACAGATACGCAGTATTTT,CASRETGQSTDTQYF,15,TRBV6-5,TRBJ2-3,NA,NA
TGTGCCAGCAACCCACAGGGGGCCGGGAACACCGGGGAGCTGTTTTTT,CASNPQGAGNTGELFF,16,TRBV2,TRBJ2-2,TRBD1,NA
TGTGCCAGCAGTGAAGTGGTAGGACTTTTAGTTCCCCTCCACTTT,CASSEVVGLLVPLHF,15,TRBV2,TRBJ1-6,NA,once
TGTGCCAGCATCCTAGCAGGCCCAATGAACACTGAAGCTTTCTTT,CASILAGPMNTEAFF,15,TRBV28,TRBJ1-1,NA,NA
TGCGCCAGCAGCGCCCTACAGGGGACGAACACTGAAGCTTTCTTT,CASSALQGTNTEAFF,15,TRBV5-1,TRBJ1-1,TRBD1,NA
TGCGCCAGCAGTACAGGGAGGGAGACTGGGGCCAACGTCCTGACTTTC,CASSTGRETGANVLTF,16,TRBV5-1,TRBJ2-6,NA,NA
TGTGCCAGCAGCTTGGTTGATAGCGCAGATACGCAGTATTTT,CASSLVDSADTQYF,14,TRBV5-8,TRBJ2-3,NA,NA
TGTGCCAGCAGCTTTTCAGGGAGGGTTGCGGGGTTCTTC,CASSFSGRVAGFF,13,TRBV5-6,TRBJ2-1,TRBD2,once
TGTGCCAGCAGCCACCCCGGGACAGGGGGATACGAGCAGTACTTC,CASSHPGTGGYEQYF,15,TRBV5-5,TRBJ2-7,TRBD1,NA
TGTGCCAGCAGTCCCAGCTCCTACGAGCAGTACTTC,CASSPSSYEQYF,12,TRBV2,TRBJ2-7,NA,NA